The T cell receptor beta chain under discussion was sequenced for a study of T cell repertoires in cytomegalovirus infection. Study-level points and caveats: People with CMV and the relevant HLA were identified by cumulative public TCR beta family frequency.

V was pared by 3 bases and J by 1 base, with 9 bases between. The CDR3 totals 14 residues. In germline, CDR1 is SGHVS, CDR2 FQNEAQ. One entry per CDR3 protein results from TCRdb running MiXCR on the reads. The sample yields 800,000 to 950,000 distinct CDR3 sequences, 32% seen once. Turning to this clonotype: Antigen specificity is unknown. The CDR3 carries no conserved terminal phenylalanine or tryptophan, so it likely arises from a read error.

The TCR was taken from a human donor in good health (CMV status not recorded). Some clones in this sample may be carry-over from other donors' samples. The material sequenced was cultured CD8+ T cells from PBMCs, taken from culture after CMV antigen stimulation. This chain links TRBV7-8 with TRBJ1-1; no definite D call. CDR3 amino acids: CASSFSLKNTEAFV. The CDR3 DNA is TGTGCCAGCAGCTTCTCTCTCAAGAACACTGAAGCTTTCGTT.